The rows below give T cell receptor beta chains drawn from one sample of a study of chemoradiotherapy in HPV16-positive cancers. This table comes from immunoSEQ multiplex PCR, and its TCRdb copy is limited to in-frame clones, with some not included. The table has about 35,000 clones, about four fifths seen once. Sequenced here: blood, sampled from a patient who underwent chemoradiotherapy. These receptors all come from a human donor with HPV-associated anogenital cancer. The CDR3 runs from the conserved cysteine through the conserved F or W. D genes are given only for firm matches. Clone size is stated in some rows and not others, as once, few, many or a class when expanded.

CDR3 DNA: TGCGCCAGCAGCCCAACGACAGGGCCGCCGGGCAATGAGCAGTTCTTC; CDR3 protein: CASSPTTGPPGNEQFF; CDR3 length: 16; V gene: TRBV4-1; D gene: TRBD1; J gene: TRBJ2-1; clone size: .
CDR3 DNA: TGTGCCACCAGCAGAGGGGGTAGGATGAGTTTAGGGCGAGAGACCCAGTACTTC; CDR3 protein: CATSRGGRMSLGRETQYF; CDR3 length: 18; V gene: TRBV15; D gene: .; J gene: TRBJ2-5; clone size: .
CDR3 DNA: TGCGCCAGCAGCCAAGATTACGGAGGGGGCGCCCCCGGGGAGCTGTTTTTT; CDR3 protein: CASSQDYGGGAPGELFF; CDR3 length: 17; V gene: TRBV4-1; D gene: .; J gene: TRBJ2-2; clone size: .
CDR3 DNA: TGTGCCAGTTCCCGGGAAATCCAAGAGACCCAGTACTTC; CDR3 protein: CASSREIQETQYF; CDR3 length: 13; V gene: TRBV11-3; D gene: .; J gene: TRBJ2-5; clone size: .
CDR3 DNA: TGTGCCAGCAGGGAGGGGGGCAAAAAAGCTTTCTTT; CDR3 protein: CASREGGKKAFF; CDR3 length: 12; V gene: TRBV6-5; D gene: .; J gene: TRBJ1-1; clone size: .
CDR3 DNA: TGTGCCAGCAGCTTGGTCTGGGGGAAGACTGAAGCTTTCTTT; CDR3 protein: CASSLVWGKTEAFF; CDR3 length: 14; V gene: TRBV5-6; D gene: .; J gene: TRBJ1-1; clone size: few
CDR3 DNA: TGCGCCAGCAGCCCGACTAGCGGGGGGGAAGAGACCCAGTACTTC; CDR3 protein: CASSPTSGGEETQYF; CDR3 length: 15; V gene: TRBV5-1; D gene: TRBD2; J gene: TRBJ2-5; clone size: .
CDR3 DNA: TGTGCCAGCAGCTTAAGTAGCGGGGGGGCCGGAGAGACCCAGTACTTC; CDR3 protein: CASSLSSGGAGETQYF; CDR3 length: 16; V gene: TRBV7-2; D gene: TRBD2; J gene: TRBJ2-5; clone size: .
CDR3 DNA: TGTGCCTGGCTACAGGGAACCTACGAGCAGTACTTC; CDR3 protein: CAWLQGTYEQYF; CDR3 length: 12; V gene: TRBV30; D gene: .; J gene: TRBJ2-7; clone size: .
CDR3 DNA: TGTGCCAGCAGTCCCTTCTCTAGCGCTTACGAGCAGTACTTC; CDR3 protein: CASSPFSSAYEQYF; CDR3 length: 14; V gene: TRBV7-2; D gene: .; J gene: TRBJ2-7; clone size: once
CDR3 DNA: TGTGCCTGGAGTCGCTACAGGACCGGGGAGCTGTTTTTT; CDR3 protein: CAWSRYRTGELFF; CDR3 length: 13; V gene: TRBV30; D gene: .; J gene: TRBJ2-2; clone size: .
CDR3 DNA: TGTGCCAGCAGTCCCGGGACAGTAGTCCCGCGAGCTTTCTTT; CDR3 protein: CASSPGTVVPRAFF; CDR3 length: 14; V gene: TRBV28; D gene: TRBD1; J gene: TRBJ1-1; clone size: few
CDR3 DNA: TGTGCCAGCAGTGAATGGGGAAATTCACCCCTCCACTTT; CDR3 protein: CASSEWGNSPLHF; CDR3 length: 13; V gene: TRBV25-1; D gene: .; J gene: TRBJ1-6; clone size: few
CDR3 DNA: TGTGCCAGTAGTAGTTCCCGGGCGGTAAGGGCGGAAAAACTGTTTTTT; CDR3 protein: CASSSSRAVRAEKLFF; CDR3 length: 16; V gene: TRBV19; D gene: .; J gene: TRBJ1-4; clone size: .
CDR3 DNA: TGTGCCAGCAGCTTGGATGGCGAAGCTTTCTTT; CDR3 protein: CASSLDGEAFF; CDR3 length: 11; V gene: TRBV5-4; D gene: .; J gene: TRBJ1-1; clone size: medium-sized
CDR3 DNA: TGTGCCTGGAGTGTATGGGGGTATCAGACCCAGTACTTC; CDR3 protein: CAWSVWGYQTQYF; CDR3 length: 13; V gene: TRBV30; D gene: .; J gene: TRBJ2-5; clone size: .
CDR3 DNA: TGCGCCACGTACCCACGGCCAGGGAGTGGCACTGAAGCTTTCTTT; CDR3 protein: CATYPRPGSGTEAFF; CDR3 length: 15; V gene: TRBV5-1; D gene: .; J gene: TRBJ1-1; clone size: .
CDR3 DNA: TGTGCCAGCAGTTACGACCCAGAAGAGACCCAGTACTTC; CDR3 protein: CASSYDPEETQYF; CDR3 length: 13; V gene: TRBV27; D gene: .; J gene: TRBJ2-5; clone size: .
CDR3 DNA: TGTGCCAGCAGCTCCACGGGCGGGCAGGGGGGAACTGAAGCTTTCTTT; CDR3 protein: CASSSTGGQGGTEAFF; CDR3 length: 16; V gene: TRBV7-9; D gene: TRBD1; J gene: TRBJ1-1; clone size: .
CDR3 DNA: TGTGCCAGCAGTGAAGGAGGTCTCTCCTACAATGAGCAGTTCTTC; CDR3 protein: CASSEGGLSYNEQFF; CDR3 length: 15; V gene: TRBV6-1; D gene: .; J gene: TRBJ2-1; clone size: .
CDR3 DNA: TGCGCCAGCAGCCAAGACAACAGGGGGCGGGAGACCCAGTACTTC; CDR3 protein: CASSQDNRGRETQYF; CDR3 length: 15; V gene: TRBV4-3; D gene: TRBD1; J gene: TRBJ2-5; clone size: .
CDR3 DNA: TGCGCCAGCAGCCAAGGACCGAAAAGTGAGCAGTTCTTC; CDR3 protein: CASSQGPKSEQFF; CDR3 length: 13; V gene: TRBV4-3; D gene: .; J gene: TRBJ2-1; clone size: .
CDR3 DNA: TGTGCCAGCAGCCCGGCCCTGGGGAGGACTCACTCTGGGGCCAACGTCCTGACTTTC; CDR3 protein: CASSPALGRTHSGANVLTF; CDR3 length: 19; V gene: TRBV7-6; D gene: .; J gene: TRBJ2-6; clone size: .
CDR3 DNA: TGTGCCAGCAGTGAGGAGGTGACTACTAACTATGGCTACACCTTC; CDR3 protein: CASSEEVTTNYGYTF; CDR3 length: 15; V gene: TRBV2; D gene: .; J gene: TRBJ1-2; clone size: .
CDR3 DNA: TGTGCCAGCAGCCCTCGGGGGACCACAGATACGCAGTATTTT; CDR3 protein: CASSPRGTTDTQYF; CDR3 length: 14; V gene: TRBV11-3; D gene: .; J gene: TRBJ2-3; clone size: .
CDR3 DNA: TGTGCCAGCAGTCCCGGGGACAGGGGACGTGAAAAACTGTTTTTT; CDR3 protein: CASSPGDRGREKLFF; CDR3 length: 15; V gene: TRBV6-5; D gene: TRBD1; J gene: TRBJ1-4; clone size: once
CDR3 DNA: TGCGCCAGCAGCCTAGGGGACGCCCGGTCCTCGGGGGCCAACGTCCTGACTTTC; CDR3 protein: CASSLGDARSSGANVLTF; CDR3 length: 18; V gene: TRBV4-3; D gene: .; J gene: TRBJ2-6; clone size: once
CDR3 DNA: TGTGCCAGCAGCCATGGGACAGGGATTGCCTACGAGCAGTACTTC; CDR3 protein: CASSHGTGIAYEQYF; CDR3 length: 15; V gene: TRBV14; D gene: TRBD1; J gene: TRBJ2-7; clone size: .
CDR3 DNA: TGCGCCAGCAGCCAAGTTTCGGCAGAGAGAGCTTTCTTT; CDR3 protein: CASSQVSAERAFF; CDR3 length: 13; V gene: TRBV4-1; D gene: .; J gene: TRBJ1-1; clone size: .
CDR3 DNA: TGTGCCAGCAGCTTAGTGGGGCAGGGGGGCGGTGGAGCTTTCTTT; CDR3 protein: CASSLVGQGGGGAFF; CDR3 length: 15; V gene: TRBV7-6; D gene: TRBD1; J gene: TRBJ1-1; clone size: .
CDR3 DNA: TGTGCCAGCTCGGTGACAGGGAGTCAGCCCCAGCATTTT; CDR3 protein: CASSVTGSQPQHF; CDR3 length: 13; V gene: TRBV18; D gene: TRBD1; J gene: TRBJ1-5; clone size: .
CDR3 DNA: TGTGCCACCAGCAGAGATGGGACCGCAATATTCAATGAGCAGTTCTTC; CDR3 protein: CATSRDGTAIFNEQFF; CDR3 length: 16; V gene: TRBV15; D gene: .; J gene: TRBJ2-1; clone size: .
CDR3 DNA: TGTGCCAGCAGCTTAGACAGGGGTTCCTACGAGCAGTACTTC; CDR3 protein: CASSLDRGSYEQYF; CDR3 length: 14; V gene: TRBV11-2; D gene: .; J gene: TRBJ2-7; clone size: .
CDR3 DNA: TGTGCCAGCTCACCACAAACCACAGATACGCAGTATTTT; CDR3 protein: CASSPQTTDTQYF; CDR3 length: 13; V gene: TRBV18; D gene: .; J gene: TRBJ2-3; clone size: .
CDR3 DNA: TGTGCCAGCAGCTTTGGGGTAGGCTATGGCTACACCTTC; CDR3 protein: CASSFGVGYGYTF; CDR3 length: 13; V gene: TRBV11-3; D gene: .; J gene: TRBJ1-2; clone size: .
CDR3 DNA: TGTGCCAGCAGCTTTGAGTTCCCCGGGGAGCTGTTTTTT; CDR3 protein: CASSFEFPGELFF; CDR3 length: 13; V gene: TRBV12-1; D gene: .; J gene: TRBJ2-2; clone size: .